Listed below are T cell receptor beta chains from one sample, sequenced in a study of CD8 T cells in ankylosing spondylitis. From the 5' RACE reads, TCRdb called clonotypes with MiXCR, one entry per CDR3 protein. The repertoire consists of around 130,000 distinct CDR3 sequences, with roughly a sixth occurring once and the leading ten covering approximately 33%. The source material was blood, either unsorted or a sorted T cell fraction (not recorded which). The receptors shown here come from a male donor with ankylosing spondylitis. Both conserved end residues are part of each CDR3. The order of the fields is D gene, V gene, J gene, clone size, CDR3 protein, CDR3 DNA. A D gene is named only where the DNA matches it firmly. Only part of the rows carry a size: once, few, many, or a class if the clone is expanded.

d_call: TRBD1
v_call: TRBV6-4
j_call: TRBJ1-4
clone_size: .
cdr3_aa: CASRAGQASNEKLFF
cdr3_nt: TGTGCCAGCAGAGCCGGACAGGCTTCTAATGAAAAACTGTTTTTT

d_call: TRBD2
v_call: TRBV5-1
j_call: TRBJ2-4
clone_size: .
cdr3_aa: CASSWGLAEDLAKNIQYF
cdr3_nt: TGCGCCAGCAGCTGGGGACTAGCAGAAGACCTAGCCAAAAACATTCAGTACTTC

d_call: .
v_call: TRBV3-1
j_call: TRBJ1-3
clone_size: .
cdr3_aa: CASSQVLGQGNTIYF
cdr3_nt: TGTGCCAGCAGCCAAGTGCTGGGACAAGGAAACACCATATATTTT

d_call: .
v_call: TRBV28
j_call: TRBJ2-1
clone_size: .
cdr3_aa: CASSHTRYGEQFF
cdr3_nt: TGTGCCAGCAGCCATACCCGTTACGGTGAGCAGTTCTTC

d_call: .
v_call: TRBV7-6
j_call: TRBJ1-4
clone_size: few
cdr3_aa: CASSSGADPEKLFF
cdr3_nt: TGTGCCAGCAGTTCCGGGGCTGACCCTGAAAAACTGTTTTTT

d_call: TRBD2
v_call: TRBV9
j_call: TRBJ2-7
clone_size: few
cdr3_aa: CASSASGSWSYEQYF
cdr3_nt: TGTGCCAGCAGCGCTAGCGGGTCTTGGTCCTACGAGCAGTACTTC

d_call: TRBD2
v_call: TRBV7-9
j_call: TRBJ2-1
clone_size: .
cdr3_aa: CASSSTSGRSVNEQFF
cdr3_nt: TGTGCCAGCAGCTCTACTAGCGGGAGGTCGGTAAATGAGCAGTTCTTC

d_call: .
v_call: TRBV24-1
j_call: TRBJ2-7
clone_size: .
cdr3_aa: CATSDFRDGSYEQYF
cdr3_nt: TGTGCCACCAGTGATTTCCGGGACGGATCCTACGAGCAGTACTTC

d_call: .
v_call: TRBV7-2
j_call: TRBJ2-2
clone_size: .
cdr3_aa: CASRPGISGRPGSCFF
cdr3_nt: .

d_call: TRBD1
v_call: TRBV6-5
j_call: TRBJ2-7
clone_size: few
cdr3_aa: CASSYRTGGSYEQYF
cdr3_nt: TGTGCCAGCAGTTACCGGACAGGGGGATCCTACGAGCAGTACTTC

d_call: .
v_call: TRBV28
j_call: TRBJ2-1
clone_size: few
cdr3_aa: CASSLSGNEQFF
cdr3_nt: TGTGCCAGCAGTTTATCGGGTAATGAGCAGTTCTTC

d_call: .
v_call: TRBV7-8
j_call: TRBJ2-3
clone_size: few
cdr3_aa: CASSARDRRLTDTQYF
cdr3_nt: TGTGCCAGCAGCGCCCGGGACCGCCGACTCACAGATACGCAGTATTTT

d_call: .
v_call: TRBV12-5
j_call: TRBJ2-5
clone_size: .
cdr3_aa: CASGLGEETQYF
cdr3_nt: TGTGCTAGTGGTTTGGGGGAAGAGACCCAGTACTTC

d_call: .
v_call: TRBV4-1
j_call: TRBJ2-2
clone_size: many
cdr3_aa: CASSQERGMATGELFF
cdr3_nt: TGCGCCAGCAGCCAAGAAAGAGGGATGGCCACCGGGGAGCTGTTTTTT

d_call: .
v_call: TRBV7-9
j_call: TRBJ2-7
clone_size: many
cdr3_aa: CASSLGDYEQYF
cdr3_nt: TGTGCCAGCAGCTTAGGGGATTACGAGCAGTACTTC